Sequencing of this T cell receptor (beta chain) was carried out in a study of cytomegalovirus exposure and HLA in healthy donors. Details on this clone: Its antigen is unidentified.

Study conclusions and caveats: The authors later found most CMV-associated TCR beta chains appeared HLA-restricted. Excluded were some V segments that proved indistinguishable, including TRBV6-2 and TRBV6-3. In an earlier analysis, in under 700 donors, most V segments appeared productive either ~90% or ~30% of the time.

PCR involved 60 Vbeta and 13 Jbeta primers. Assay: immunoSEQ multiplex PCR; the TCRdb copy retains only in-frame clones and omits some. The data show under 150,000 clones, with 70% to 85% seen just once and 4.2% held by the top ten. CDR1 and CDR2 (germline): SNHLY, FYNNEI. After removal of 8 bases from V and 5 bases from J, the junction contained 3 bases not matched to a gene. CDR3 length: 11 residues. Sequencing was done on a sample of PBMCs. This receptor was identified in a middle-aged woman in good health and CMV-seropositive. This sequence joins TRBV2 and TRBJ2-7, with TRBD2 matching over 7 bases. CDR3 DNA sequence: TGTGCCAGCGGCCTAGCGGACGAGCAGTACTTC. Protein sequence: CASGLADEQYF. Combining the CDR3 with reference TRBV2 and TRBJ2-7 gives the whole variable domain EPEVTQTPSHQVTQMGQEVILRCVPISNHLYFYWYRQILGQKVEFLVSFYNNEISEKSEIFDDQFSVERPDGSNFTLKIRSTKLEDSAMYFCASGLADEQYFGPGTRLTVT.